A single sample gave rise to the 12 T cell receptor beta chains below, sequenced in a study of blood T cell repertoires in COVID-19. Here immunoSEQ multiplex PCR was the method, and the copy in TCRdb shows in-frame clones only, minus some. Here the sample spans approximately 170,000 clones, about 85% being singletons. The sequencing input was peripheral blood. The source is a man aged 25-45 years with acute or convalescent COVID-19.

V usage is TRBV28 and J usage is TRBJ1-6, with D hard to call. There are 14 residues in the CDR3. Per the germline V gene, CDR1 is MDHEN and CDR2 is SYDVKM. V gave up 8 bases and J gave up 3 bases, with 11 bases separating them. The CDR3 is CASADSLYNSPLHF. The CDR3 DNA is TGTGCCAGCGCAGACTCCCTCTATAATTCACCCCTCCACTTT.

The CDR3 bases are TGTGCCAGCAGCCAAGCGGGACAGGGCAATTCACCCCTCCACTTT. Translated: CASSQAGQGNSPLHF. This chain links TRBV3-1 (or the pseudogene TRBV3-2) with TRBJ1-6, with 9 bases lining up with TRBD1. V trimming: 1 base; J trimming: 7 bases; junction bases outside the gene matches: 2. The CDR3 totals 15 residues. Germline V gene lookup returns CDR1 LGHDT and CDR2 YNNKEL (reference sequence).

V and J are TRBV5-1 and TRBJ2-2; 7 positions match TRBD1. This CDR3 comprises 14 residues. CDR1 and CDR2 (germline): SGHRS, YFSETQ. V lost 5 bases to trimming and J lost 6 bases; unmatched junction nucleotides: 7. CDR3 nucleotide sequence: TGCGCCAGCAGTTTCCCGCAGGGGGCCGGGGAGCTGTTTTTT. This sequence encodes CASSFPQGAGELFF.

The gene calls are TRBV30 and TRBJ2-1, with 11 positions matching TRBD2. The CDR3 contains 15 residues. Per germline, CDR1 GTSNPN and CDR2 SVGIG (reference sequence). With 3 bases clipped from V and 9 bases from J, the junction kept 10 bases outside the gene matches. The CDR3 DNA reads TGTGCCTGGAGCATGACTAGCGGGGTAATAAGTGAGCAGTTCTTC. It yields the protein CAWSMTSGVISEQFF.

V gene TRBV19 combines with J gene TRBJ2-1; possible D gene TRBD1, 6 bases. Trimming removed 5 bases from V and 3 bases from J, with 17 bases in between. CDR3 length: 16 residues. The germline V gene has CDR1 LNHDA and CDR2 SQIVND (reference sequence). CDR3 loop: CASSPTGTPFYNEQFF. CDR3 bases: TGTGCCAGTAGTCCAACCGGGACACCTTTCTACAATGAGCAGTTCTTC.

The chain links TRBV30 to TRBJ1-2; 11 bases align to TRBD1. The germline CDR1 and CDR2 sequences are GTSNPN and SVGIG (reference sequence). The CDR3 runs 13 residues. J lost 7 bases, V lost 5 bases, and 6 bases had no gene match. This chain's CDR3 is CAWGGTGGFGYTF. The CDR3, as DNA: TGTGCCTGGGGTGGGACAGGGGGTTTTGGCTACACCTTC.

Worth noting for this clone: The junction shows a germline mismatch at one end, possibly a read error. The gene calls are TRBV29-1 and TRBJ1-2; TRBD1 aligns across 12 bases. The CDR3 consists of 12 residues. Germline V gives CDR1 SQVTM, CDR2 ANQGSEA. In DNA form, the CDR3 reads TGCGGCGTTGGGACAGGGGGCTGGGGCTACACCTTC. Translation: CGVGTGGWGYTF.

This clone was seen just once. This sequence joins TRBV5-1 and TRBJ2-7, with a tentative D call TRBD1 (6 bases). Germline V gene sequence: CDR1 SGHRS, CDR2 YFSETQ. Deletions cut 2 bases from V and 3 bases from J, with 12 bases between. The CDR3 is 14 residues long. Here the CDR3 reads CASSFTDSLYEQYF. The CDR3 region has the DNA TGCGCCAGCAGCTTCACGGACAGTCTCTACGAGCAGTACTTC. The variable domain in full, with the rest retrieved from reference TRBV5-1 and TRBJ2-7, is KAGVTQTPRYLIKTRGQQVTLSCSPISGHRSVSWYQQTPGQGLQFLFEYFSETQRNKGNFPGRFSGRQFSNSRSEMNVSTLELGDSALYLCASSFTDSLYEQYFGPGTRLTVT.

This chain joins TRBV19 and TRBJ2-2; a possible D gene is TRBD2 (6 bases). Germline CDR1 LNHDA, CDR2 SQIVND (reference sequence). The CDR3 extends over 16 amino acids. Trimming took off 5 bases at V and 4 bases at J, with 17 bases between the two ends. CDR3 DNA: TGTGCCAGTAGTGTTAGAGCGGGCCAATTCACCGGGGAGCTGTTTTTT. This codes for CASSVRAGQFTGELFF.

This clone was seen a few times. The chain couples TRBV4-1 to TRBJ2-2, with a tentative D call TRBD1 (6 bases). The length of the CDR3 is 15 residues. Trimming stripped 4 bases from V and 4 bases from J, with 13 bases between. CDR1 MGHRA and CDR2 YSYEKL come from the germline V gene. The CDR3 DNA follows: TGCGCCAGCAGCCTGGACAGTAGTTCCACCGGGGAGCTGTTTTTT. Translation: CASSLDSSSTGELFF.

V gene TRBV5-1 combines with J gene TRBJ2-3; D gene unclear. The CDR3 runs to 15 residues. V was cut by 4 bases and J by 3 bases, with 15 bases left in between. In germline, CDR1 is SGHRS, CDR2 YFSETQ. The chain's CDR3 is CASSLASILTDTQYF. The DNA for the CDR3 is TGCGCCAGCAGCCTCGCATCTATATTGACAGATACGCAGTATTTT. The whole variable domain, remainder taken from reference TRBV5-1 and TRBJ2-3, is KAGVTQTPRYLIKTRGQQVTLSCSPISGHRSVSWYQQTPGQGLQFLFEYFSETQRNKGNFPGRFSGRQFSNSRSEMNVSTLELGDSALYLCASSLASILTDTQYFGPGTRLTVL.

The genes are TRBV2 and TRBJ2-5; TRBD1 matches at 9 bases. V trimming: 5 bases; J trimming: 5 bases; junction bases outside the gene matches: 9. The CDR3 is 15 amino acids. Germline values: CDR1 SNHLY, CDR2 FYNNEI. DNA for the CDR3: TGTGCCAGCAGTAGTATGGGACAGGGTTTTGAGACCCAGTACTTC. It yields the protein CASSSMGQGFETQYF.